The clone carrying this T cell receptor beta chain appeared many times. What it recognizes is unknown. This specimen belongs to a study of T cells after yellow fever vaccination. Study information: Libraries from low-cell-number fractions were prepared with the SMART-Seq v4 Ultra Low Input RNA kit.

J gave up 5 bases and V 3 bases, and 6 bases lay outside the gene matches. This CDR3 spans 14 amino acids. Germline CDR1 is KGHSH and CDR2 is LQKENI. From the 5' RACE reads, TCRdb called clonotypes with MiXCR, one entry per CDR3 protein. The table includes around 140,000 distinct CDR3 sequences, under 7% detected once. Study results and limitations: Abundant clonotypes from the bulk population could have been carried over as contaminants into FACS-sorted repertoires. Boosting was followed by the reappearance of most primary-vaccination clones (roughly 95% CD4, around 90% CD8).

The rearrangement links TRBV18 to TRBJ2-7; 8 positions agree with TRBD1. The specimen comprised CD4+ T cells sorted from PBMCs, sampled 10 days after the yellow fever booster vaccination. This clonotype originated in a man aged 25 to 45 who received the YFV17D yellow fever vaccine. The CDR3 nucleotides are TGTGCCAGCTCACCTCGGACAGGGCGGCACGAGCAGTACTTC. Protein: CASSPRTGRHEQYF.